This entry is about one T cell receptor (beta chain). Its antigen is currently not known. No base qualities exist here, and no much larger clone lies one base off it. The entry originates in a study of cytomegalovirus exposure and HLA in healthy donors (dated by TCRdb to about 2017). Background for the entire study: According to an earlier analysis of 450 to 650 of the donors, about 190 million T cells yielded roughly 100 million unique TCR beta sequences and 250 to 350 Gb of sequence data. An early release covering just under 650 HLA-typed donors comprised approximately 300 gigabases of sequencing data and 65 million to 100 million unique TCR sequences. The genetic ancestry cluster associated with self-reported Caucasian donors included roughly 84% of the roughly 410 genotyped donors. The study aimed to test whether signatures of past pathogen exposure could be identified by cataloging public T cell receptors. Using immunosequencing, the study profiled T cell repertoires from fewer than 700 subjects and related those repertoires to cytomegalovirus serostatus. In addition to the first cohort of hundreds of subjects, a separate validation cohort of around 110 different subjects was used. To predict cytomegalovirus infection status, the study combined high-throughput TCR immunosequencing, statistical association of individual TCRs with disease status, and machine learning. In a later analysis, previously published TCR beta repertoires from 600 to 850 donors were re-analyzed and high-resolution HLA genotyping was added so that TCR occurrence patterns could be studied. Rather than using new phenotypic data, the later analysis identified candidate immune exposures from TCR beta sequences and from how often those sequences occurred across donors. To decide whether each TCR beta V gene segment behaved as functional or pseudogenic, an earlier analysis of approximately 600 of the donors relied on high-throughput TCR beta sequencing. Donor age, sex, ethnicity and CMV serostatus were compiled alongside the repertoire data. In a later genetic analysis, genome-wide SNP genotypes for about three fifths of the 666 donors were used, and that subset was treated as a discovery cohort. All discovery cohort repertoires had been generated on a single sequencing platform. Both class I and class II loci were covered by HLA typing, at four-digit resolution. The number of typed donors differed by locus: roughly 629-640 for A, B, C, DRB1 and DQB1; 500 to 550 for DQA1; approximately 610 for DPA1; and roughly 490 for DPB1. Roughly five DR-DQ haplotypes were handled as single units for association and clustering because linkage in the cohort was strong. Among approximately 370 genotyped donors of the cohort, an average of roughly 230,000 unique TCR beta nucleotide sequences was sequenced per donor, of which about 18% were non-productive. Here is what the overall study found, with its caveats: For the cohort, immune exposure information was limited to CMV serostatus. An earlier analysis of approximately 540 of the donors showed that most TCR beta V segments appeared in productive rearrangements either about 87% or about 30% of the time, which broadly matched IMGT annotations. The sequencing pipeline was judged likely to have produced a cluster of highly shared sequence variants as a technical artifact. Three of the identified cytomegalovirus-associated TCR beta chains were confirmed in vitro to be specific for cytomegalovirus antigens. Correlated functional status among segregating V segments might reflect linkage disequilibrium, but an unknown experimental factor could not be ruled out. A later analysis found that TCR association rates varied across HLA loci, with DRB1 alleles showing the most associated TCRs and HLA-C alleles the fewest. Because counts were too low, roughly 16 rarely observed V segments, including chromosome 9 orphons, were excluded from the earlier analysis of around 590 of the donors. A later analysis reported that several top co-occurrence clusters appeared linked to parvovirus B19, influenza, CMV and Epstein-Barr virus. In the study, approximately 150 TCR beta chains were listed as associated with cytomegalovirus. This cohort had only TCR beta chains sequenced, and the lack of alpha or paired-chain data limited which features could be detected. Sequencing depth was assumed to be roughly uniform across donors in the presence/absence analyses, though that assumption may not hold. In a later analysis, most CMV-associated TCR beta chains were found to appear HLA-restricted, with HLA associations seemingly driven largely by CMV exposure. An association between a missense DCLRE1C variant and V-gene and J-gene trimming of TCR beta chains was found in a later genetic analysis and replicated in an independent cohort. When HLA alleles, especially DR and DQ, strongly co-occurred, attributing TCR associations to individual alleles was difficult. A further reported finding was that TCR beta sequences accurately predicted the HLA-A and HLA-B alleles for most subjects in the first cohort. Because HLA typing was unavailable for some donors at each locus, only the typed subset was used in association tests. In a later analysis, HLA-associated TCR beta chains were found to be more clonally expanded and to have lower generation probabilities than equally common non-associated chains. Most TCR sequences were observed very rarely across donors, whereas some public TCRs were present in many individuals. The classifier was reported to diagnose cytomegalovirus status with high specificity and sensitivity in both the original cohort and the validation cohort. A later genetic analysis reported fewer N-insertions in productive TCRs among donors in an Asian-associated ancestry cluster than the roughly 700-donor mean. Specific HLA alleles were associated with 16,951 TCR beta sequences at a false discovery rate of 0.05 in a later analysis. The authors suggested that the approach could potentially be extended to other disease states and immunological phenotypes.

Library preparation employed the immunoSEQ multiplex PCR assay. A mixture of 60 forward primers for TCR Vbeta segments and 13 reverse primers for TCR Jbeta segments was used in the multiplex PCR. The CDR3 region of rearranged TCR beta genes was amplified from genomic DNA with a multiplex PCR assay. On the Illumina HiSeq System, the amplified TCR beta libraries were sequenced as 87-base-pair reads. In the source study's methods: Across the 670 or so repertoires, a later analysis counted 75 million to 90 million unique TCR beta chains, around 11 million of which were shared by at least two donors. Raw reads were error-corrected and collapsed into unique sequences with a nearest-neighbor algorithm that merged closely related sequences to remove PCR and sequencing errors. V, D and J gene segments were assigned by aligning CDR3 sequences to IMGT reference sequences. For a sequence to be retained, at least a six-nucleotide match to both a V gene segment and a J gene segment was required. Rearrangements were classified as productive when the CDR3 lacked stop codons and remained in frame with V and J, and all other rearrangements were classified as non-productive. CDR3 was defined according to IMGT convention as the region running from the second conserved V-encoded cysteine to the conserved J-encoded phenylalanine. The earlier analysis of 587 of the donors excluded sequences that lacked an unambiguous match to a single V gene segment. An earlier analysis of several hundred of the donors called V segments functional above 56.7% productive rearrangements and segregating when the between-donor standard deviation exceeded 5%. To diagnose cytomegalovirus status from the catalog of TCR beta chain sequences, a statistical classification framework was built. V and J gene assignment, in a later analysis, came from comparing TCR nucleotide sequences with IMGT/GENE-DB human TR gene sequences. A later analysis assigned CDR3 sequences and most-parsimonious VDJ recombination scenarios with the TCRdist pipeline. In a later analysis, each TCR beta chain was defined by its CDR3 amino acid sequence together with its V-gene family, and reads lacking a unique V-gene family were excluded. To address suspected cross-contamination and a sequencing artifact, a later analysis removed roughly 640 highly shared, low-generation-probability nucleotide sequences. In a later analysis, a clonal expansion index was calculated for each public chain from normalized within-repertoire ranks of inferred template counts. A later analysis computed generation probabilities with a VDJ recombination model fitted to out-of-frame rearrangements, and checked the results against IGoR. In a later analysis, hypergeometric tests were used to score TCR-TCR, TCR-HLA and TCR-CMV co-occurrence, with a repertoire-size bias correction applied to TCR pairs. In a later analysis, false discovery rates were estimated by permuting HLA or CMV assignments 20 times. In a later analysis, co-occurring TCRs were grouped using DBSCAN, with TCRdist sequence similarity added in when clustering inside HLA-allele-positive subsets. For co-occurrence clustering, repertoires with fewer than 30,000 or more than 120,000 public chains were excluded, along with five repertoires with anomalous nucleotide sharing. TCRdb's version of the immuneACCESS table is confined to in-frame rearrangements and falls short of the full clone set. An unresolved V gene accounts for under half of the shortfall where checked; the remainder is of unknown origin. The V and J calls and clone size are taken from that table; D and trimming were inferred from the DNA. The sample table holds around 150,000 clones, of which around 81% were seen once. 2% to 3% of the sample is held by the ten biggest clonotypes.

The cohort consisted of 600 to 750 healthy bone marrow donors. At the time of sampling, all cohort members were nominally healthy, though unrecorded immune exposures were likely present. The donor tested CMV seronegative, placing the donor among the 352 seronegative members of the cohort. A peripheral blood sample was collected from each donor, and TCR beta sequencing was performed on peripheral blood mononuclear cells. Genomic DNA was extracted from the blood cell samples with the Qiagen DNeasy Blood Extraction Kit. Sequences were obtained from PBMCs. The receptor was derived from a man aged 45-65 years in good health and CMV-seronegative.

The CDR3 region: CASSLTGADTQYF. The nucleotide sequence is TGTGCCAGCAGCTTAACAGGGGCAGATACGCAGTATTTT. This chain joins TRBV7-3 to TRBJ2-3; D gene: possibly TRBD1, on 5 matching bases. V is shortened by 0 bases, J by 4 bases, and the region joining them spans 5 bases. As encoded in the germline V gene, CDR1 is SGHTA while CDR2 is FQGTGA. From the cysteine through the phenylalanine, the CDR3 covers 13 amino acids. The retained sequence is limited to the CDR3, 39 bases, with the frame set at the first base.